The rows below give T cell receptor beta chains drawn from one sample of a study of shared clonotypes between healthy human individuals. Assay: immunoSEQ multiplex PCR; the TCRdb copy retains only in-frame clones and omits some. The data contain roughly 1.5 million clones, roughly 98% of them singletons. What was sequenced was naive CD4+ T cells sorted from blood. These receptors all stem from a man under 40 in good health. CDR3s include the opening cysteine and the closing phenylalanine or tryptophan. Each record gives: J gene, V gene, clone size, D gene, CDR3 protein, CDR3 DNA. D genes are given only for firm matches. Expanded clones get a size class; other rows say once, few or many, or leave the size out.

TRBJ1-5 TRBV4-3 NA TRBD1 CASSQDRRQGRQPQHF TGCGCCAGCAGCCAAGATCGAAGACAGGGTCGTCAGCCCCAGCATTTT
TRBJ2-7 TRBV5-1 NA NA CASSLGWEGSYEQYF TGCGCCAGCAGCTTGGGGTGGGAAGGATCCTACGAGCAGTACTTC
TRBJ2-1 TRBV6-1 NA NA CASSEVGYNEQFF TGTGCCAGCAGTGAAGTAGGTTACAATGAGCAGTTCTTC
TRBJ2-1 TRBV4-2 NA NA CASSQEVSAGHYNEQFF TGTGCCAGCAGCCAAGAAGTTTCGGCGGGCCACTACAATGAGCAGTTCTTC
TRBJ1-2 TRBV5-6 NA NA CASSLERREHGYTF TGTGCCAGCAGTCTTGAGAGGAGGGAGCATGGCTACACCTTC
TRBJ2-3 TRBV7-9 NA NA CASTEGILARRGTDTQYF TGTGCCAGCACCGAAGGTATCCTGGCCAGGCGGGGCACAGATACGCAGTATTTT
TRBJ2-7 TRBV6-6 NA TRBD1 CASSRTGGHYEQYF TGTGCCAGCAGTCGGACAGGCGGGCACTACGAGCAGTACTTC
TRBJ2-3 TRBV10-3 NA NA CAISMTSSDTDTQYF TGTGCCATCAGTATGACTAGTAGTGACACAGATACGCAGTATTTT
TRBJ2-3 TRBV5-1 NA NA CASSPRAPWGDTQYF TGCGCCAGCAGCCCCCGCGCCCCTTGGGGAGATACGCAGTATTTT
TRBJ1-3 TRBV20-1 once NA CSADRGNTIYF TGCAGTGCTGACAGAGGAAACACCATATATTTT
TRBJ1-5 TRBV7-2 NA NA CASSSGRGSNQPQHF TGTGCCAGCAGCTCCGGGAGGGGCAGCAATCAGCCCCAGCATTTT
TRBJ1-1 TRBV7-2 NA NA CASSLENSYNTEAFF TGTGCCAGCAGCTTAGAGAACAGCTATAACACTGAAGCTTTCTTT
TRBJ2-7 TRBV19 once NA CASSSGQFSYEQYF TGTGCCAGTAGTTCTGGACAGTTCTCCTACGAGCAGTACTTC
TRBJ2-5 TRBV18 NA TRBD1 CASSPNSQGAGETQYF TGTGCCAGCTCACCAAACTCACAGGGGGCGGGTGAGACCCAGTACTTC
TRBJ2-1 TRBV7-3 NA NA CASSLTLVGGNEQFF TGTGCCAGCAGCTTAACGTTGGTAGGGGGCAATGAGCAGTTCTTC
TRBJ2-1 TRBV6-1 NA NA CAGTGGSSYNEQFF TGTGCCGGGACCGGCGGCAGCTCCTACAATGAGCAGTTCTTC
TRBJ1-1 TRBV19 NA NA CARRGRSEAFF TGTGCCAGAAGAGGGCGTTCTGAAGCTTTCTTT
TRBJ2-2 TRBV9 NA TRBD2 CASSVGPGGPIGELFF TGTGCCAGCAGCGTAGGGCCGGGAGGGCCAATCGGGGAGCTGTTTTTT
TRBJ1-5 TRBV19 NA NA CATSFAVSQPQHF TGTGCCACTTCTTTTGCAGTGTCTCAGCCCCAGCATTTT
TRBJ1-2 TRBV14 NA NA CASSTAANYGYTF TGTGCCAGCAGCACGGCAGCTAACTATGGCTACACCTTC
TRBJ1-4 TRBV5-4 NA NA CASSLFGQNEKLFF TGTGCCAGCAGCTTGTTTGGACAGAATGAAAAACTGTTTTTT
TRBJ2-1 TRBV12-1 NA NA CASSFFPSGPSASRDEQFF TGTGCCAGCAGCTTTTTTCCCAGCGGGCCTAGCGCCTCGCGGGATGAGCAGTTCTTC
TRBJ1-3 TRBV11-2 NA TRBD1 CASSSGQDDLLASGNTIYF TGTGCCAGCAGCTCGGGACAGGACGACCTTTTGGCCTCTGGAAACACCATATATTTT
TRBJ2-7 TRBV5-1 NA TRBD2 CASSLLAEPRYEQYF TGCGCCAGCAGCCTACTAGCGGAGCCTCGATACGAGCAGTACTTC
TRBJ2-5 TRBV14 NA NA CASSRGGQGQETQYF TGTGCCAGCAGCCGCGGAGGGCAAGGCCAAGAGACCCAGTACTTC
TRBJ1-5 TRBV28 NA NA CASSLSAVSNQPQHF TGTGCCAGCAGTTTATCGGCAGTTAGCAATCAGCCCCAGCATTTT
TRBJ1-2 TRBV18 NA TRBD1 CASSPKDRVGDGYTF TGTGCCAGCTCACCAAAAGACAGGGTAGGGGATGGCTACACCTTC
TRBJ1-5 TRBV11-1 NA NA CASSLSGYNQPQHF TGTGCCAGCAGCTTATCAGGGTACAATCAGCCCCAGCATTTT
TRBJ2-7 TRBV18 NA TRBD1 CASSRGTDYEQYF TGTGCCAGCTCTAGAGGGACAGACTACGAGCAGTACTTC
TRBJ2-2 TRBV11-2 NA TRBD2 CASSLAVLAGYKVGELFF TGTGCCAGCAGCTTAGCGGTGCTAGCGGGATATAAGGTCGGGGAGCTGTTTTTT
TRBJ2-7 TRBV7-6 NA TRBD2 CASSITSGSYEQYF TGTGCCAGCAGCATTACTAGCGGGAGCTACGAGCAGTACTTC
TRBJ2-3 TRBV5-4 NA TRBD2 CASSPAASGDTQYF TGTGCCAGCAGCCCGGCGGCTAGCGGGGATACGCAGTATTTT